A single sample gave rise to the 9 T cell receptor beta chains below, sequenced in a study of blood T cell repertoires in COVID-19. The assay was immunoSEQ multiplex PCR, and TCRdb's table has in-frame clones only and misses some. Among roughly 30,000 clones listed, around 90% were seen once. The material sequenced was peripheral blood. All receptors derive from a man aged 55 to 69 with COVID-19, enrolled during active disease.

The J gene is TRBJ2-7, the V gene TRBV6-5; D call uncertain. CDR1 and CDR2 (germline): MNHEY, SVGAGI. The CDR3 consists of 14 residues. Deletions cut 5 bases from V and 2 bases from J, with 13 bases between. The chain's CDR3 is CASSQSTVTYEQYF. CDR3 DNA: TGTGCCAGCAGTCAATCTACAGTTACCTACGAGCAGTACTTC.

The chain combines TRBV12-3 or TRBV12-4 with TRBJ1-4, with D perhaps matching TRBD1 (6 bases). The CDR3 totals 13 residues. Trimming removed 8 bases from V and 3 bases from J, with 10 bases in between. The CDR3 DNA is TGTGCCAGCGGACAGAGGTCTAATGAAAAACTGTTTTTT. Protein sequence: CASGQRSNEKLFF.

Concerning this clone: Different DNA sequences within this sample yield the same CDR3. CDR3 bases: TGTGCCAGCAGCGACAGGGGAGCCGGGGAGCTGTTTTTT. This gives the protein CASSDRGAGELFF. The chain employs TRBV6-6 and TRBJ2-2, with 8 bases identical to TRBD1. The CDR3 loop spans 13 amino acids. Trimming took 6 bases from V and 6 from J; bases not matched to a gene: 3. Looked up from germline, CDR1 is MNHNY and CDR2 is SVGAGI (reference sequence).

This chain uses TRBV21-1 with TRBJ1-3; the D call TRBD1 from the table was never checked on the DNA. TRBV21-1 is a pseudogene segment. CDR3 size: 17 residues. CDR3 loop: CASSKVQFISSGNTIYF. For the CDR3, the DNA is TGTGCCAGCAGCAAAGTACAGTTTATAAGCTCTGGAAACACCATATATTTT.

The chain uses TRBV10-2 and TRBJ1-5; TRBD1 agrees at 9 bases. Germline values: CDR1 WSHSY, CDR2 SAAADI. J gave up 6 bases and V 10 bases, and 7 bases lay outside the gene matches. The CDR3 covers 13 residues. The CDR3 loop is CATRDRESQPQHF. CDR3 DNA: TGCGCCACCAGGGACAGGGAGAGTCAGCCCCAGCATTTT.

This chain uses TRBV6-5 with TRBJ2-7; 7 bases are shared with TRBD1. The CDR3 is 13 residues long. Germline CDR1 reads MNHEY; CDR2 reads SVGAGI. With V trimmed by 6 bases and J by 5 bases, 7 bases remained unmatched. DNA for the CDR3: TGTGCCAGCAGGAGGGGGCCTGGGGACGAGCAGTACTTC. Encoded protein: CASRRGPGDEQYF.

This clone was seen once. The gene calls are TRBV28 and TRBJ1-1, with 7 bases lining up with TRBD1. Germline CDR1 reads MDHEN; CDR2 reads SYDVKM. V shed 4 bases, J shed 6 bases, and the junction held 5 bases outside the gene matches. The CDR3 consists of 13 residues. Here the CDR3 DNA reads TGTGCCAGCAGTTGGGACAGCCCCCCTGAAGCTTTCTTT. Residues: CASSWDSPPEAFF.

This rearrangement joins TRBV5-4 to TRBJ2-1; 10 positions agree with TRBD2. The CDR3 sequence is 16 residues long. V lost 4 bases and J lost 7; bases outside the gene matches: 11. Germline assignment: CDR1 SGHNT and CDR2 YYREEE (reference sequence). The DNA for the CDR3 is TGTGCCAGCAGCCCCGATCTAGCGGGAGCTCGTAATGAGCAGTTCTTC. Amino acid sequence: CASSPDLAGARNEQFF.

V gene TRBV5-4 combines with J gene TRBJ1-2; no firm D call. Germline V CDR1 and CDR2: SGHNT, YYREEE (reference sequence). Trimming stripped 1 base from V and 0 bases from J, with 7 bases between. The CDR3 has 14 amino acids. The CDR3 sequence is CASSLRYTNYGYTF. The CDR3 nucleotides read TGTGCCAGCAGCTTGAGATACACTAACTATGGCTACACCTTC.